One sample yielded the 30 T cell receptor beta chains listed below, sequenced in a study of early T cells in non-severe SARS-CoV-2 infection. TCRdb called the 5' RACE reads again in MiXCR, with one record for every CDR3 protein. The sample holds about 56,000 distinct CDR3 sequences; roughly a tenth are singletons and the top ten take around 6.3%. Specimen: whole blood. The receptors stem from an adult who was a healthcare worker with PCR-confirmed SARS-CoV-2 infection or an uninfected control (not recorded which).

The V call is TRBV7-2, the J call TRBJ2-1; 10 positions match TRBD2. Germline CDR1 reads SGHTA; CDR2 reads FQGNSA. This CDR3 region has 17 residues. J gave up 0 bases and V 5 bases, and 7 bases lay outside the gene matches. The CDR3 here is CASSPRTSGLSYNEQFF. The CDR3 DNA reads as TGTGCCAGCAGCCCTCGGACTAGCGGCCTCTCCTACAATGAGCAGTTCTTC.

CDR3 sequence reads: CSVGGLAGVRYEQYF. CDR3 sequence (DNA): TGCAGCGTTGGGGGCCTAGCGGGAGTAAGGTACGAGCAGTACTTC. V is TRBV29-1 and J is TRBJ2-7, with TRBD2 identical over 10 bases. Trimming removed 4 bases from V and 4 bases from J; junction bases left unmatched: 10. CDR1 SQVTM and CDR2 ANQGSEA come from the germline V gene. The CDR3 extends over 15 amino acids.

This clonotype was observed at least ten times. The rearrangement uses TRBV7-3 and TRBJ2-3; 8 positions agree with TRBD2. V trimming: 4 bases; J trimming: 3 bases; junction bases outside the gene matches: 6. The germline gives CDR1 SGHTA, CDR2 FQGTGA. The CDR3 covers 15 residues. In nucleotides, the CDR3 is TGTGCCAGCAGCTCTAGAGCGGGAGAGACAGATACGCAGTATTTT. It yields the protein CASSSRAGETDTQYF.

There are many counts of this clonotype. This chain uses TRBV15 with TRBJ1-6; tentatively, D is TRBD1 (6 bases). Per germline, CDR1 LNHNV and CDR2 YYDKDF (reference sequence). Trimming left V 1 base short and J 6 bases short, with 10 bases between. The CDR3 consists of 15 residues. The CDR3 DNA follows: TGTGCCACCAGCAGAGGGACAGCCTCTAATTCACCCCTCCACTTT. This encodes CATSRGTASNSPLHF. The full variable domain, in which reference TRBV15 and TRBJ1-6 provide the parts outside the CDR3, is DAMVIQNPRYQVTQFGKPVTLSCSQTLNHNVMYWYQQKSSQAPKLLFHYYDKDFNNEADTPDNFQSRRPNTSFCFLDIRSPGLGDTAMYLCATSRGTASNSPLHFGNGTRLTVT.

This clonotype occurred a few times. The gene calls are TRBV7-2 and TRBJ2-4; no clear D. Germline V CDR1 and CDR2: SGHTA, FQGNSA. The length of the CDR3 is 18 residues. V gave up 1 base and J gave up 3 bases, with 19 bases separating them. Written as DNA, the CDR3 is TGTGCCAGCAGCTTAGGAATAAATTGGTGGTCGGACAAAAACATTCAGTACTTC. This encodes CASSLGINWWSDKNIQYF.

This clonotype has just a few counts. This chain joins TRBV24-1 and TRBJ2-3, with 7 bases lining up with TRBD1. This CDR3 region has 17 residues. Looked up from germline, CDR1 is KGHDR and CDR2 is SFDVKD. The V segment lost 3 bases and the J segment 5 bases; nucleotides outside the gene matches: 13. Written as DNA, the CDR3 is TGTGCCACCAGTGATCCAGGGGCAGGGGGAAGAAAAGATACGCAGTATTTT. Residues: CATSDPGAGGRKDTQYF.

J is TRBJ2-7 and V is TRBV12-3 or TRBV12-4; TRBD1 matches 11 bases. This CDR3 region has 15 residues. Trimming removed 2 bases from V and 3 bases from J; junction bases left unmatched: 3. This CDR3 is CASSLQGTGGYEQYF. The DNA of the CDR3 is TGTGCCAGCAGTTTACAAGGGACAGGGGGCTACGAGCAGTACTTC.

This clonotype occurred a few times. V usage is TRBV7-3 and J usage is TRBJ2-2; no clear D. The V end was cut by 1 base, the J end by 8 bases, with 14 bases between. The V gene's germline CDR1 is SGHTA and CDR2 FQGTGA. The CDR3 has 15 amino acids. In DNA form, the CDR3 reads TGTGCCAGCAGCTTAAATCCCGCCCAAGGAGGGGAGCTGTTTTTT. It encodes CASSLNPAQGGELFF.

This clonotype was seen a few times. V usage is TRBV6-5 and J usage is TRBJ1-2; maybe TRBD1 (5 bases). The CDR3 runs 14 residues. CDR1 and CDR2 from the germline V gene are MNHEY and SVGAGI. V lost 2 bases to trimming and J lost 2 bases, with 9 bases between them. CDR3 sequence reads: CASSYVGPNYGYTF. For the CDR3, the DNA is TGTGCCAGCAGTTACGTGGGGCCCAACTATGGCTACACCTTC.

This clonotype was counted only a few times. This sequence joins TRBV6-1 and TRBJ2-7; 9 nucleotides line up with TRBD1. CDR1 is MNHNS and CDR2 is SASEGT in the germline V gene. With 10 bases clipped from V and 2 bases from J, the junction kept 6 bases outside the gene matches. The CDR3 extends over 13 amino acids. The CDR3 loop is CATGQGTTYEQYF. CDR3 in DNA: TGTGCCACCGGACAGGGGACCACCTACGAGCAGTACTTC.

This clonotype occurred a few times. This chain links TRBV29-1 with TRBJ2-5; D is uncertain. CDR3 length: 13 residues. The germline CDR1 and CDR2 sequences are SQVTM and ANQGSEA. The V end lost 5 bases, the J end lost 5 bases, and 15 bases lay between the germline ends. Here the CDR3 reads CSVTPRALETQYF. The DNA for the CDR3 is TGCAGCGTTACACCCCGGGCCTTGGAGACCCAGTACTTC.

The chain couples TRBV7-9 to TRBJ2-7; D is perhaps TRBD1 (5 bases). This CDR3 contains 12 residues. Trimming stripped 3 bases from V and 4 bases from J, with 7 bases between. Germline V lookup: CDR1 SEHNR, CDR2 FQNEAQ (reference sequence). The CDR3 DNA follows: TGTGCCAGCAGCTTCGACAGATACGAGCAGTACTTC. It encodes CASSFDRYEQYF.

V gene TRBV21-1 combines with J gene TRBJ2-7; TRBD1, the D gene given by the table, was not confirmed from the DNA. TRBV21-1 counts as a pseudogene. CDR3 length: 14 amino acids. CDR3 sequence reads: CASSRGDGPYEQYF. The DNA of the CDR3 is TGTGCCAGCAGCAGAGGGGACGGTCCCTACGAGCAGTACTTC.

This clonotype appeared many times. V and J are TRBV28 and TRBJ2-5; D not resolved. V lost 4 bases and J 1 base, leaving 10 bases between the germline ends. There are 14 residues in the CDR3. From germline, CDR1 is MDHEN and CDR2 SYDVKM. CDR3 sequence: CASSSQRFQETQYF. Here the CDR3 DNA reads TGTGCCAGCAGTTCGCAACGGTTCCAAGAGACCCAGTACTTC.

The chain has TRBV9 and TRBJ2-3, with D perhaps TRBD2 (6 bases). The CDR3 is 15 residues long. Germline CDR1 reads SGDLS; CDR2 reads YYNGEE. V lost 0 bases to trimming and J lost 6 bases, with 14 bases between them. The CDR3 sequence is CASSVDPGGVDTQYF. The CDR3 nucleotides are TGTGCCAGCAGCGTAGACCCCGGCGGGGTGGATACGCAGTATTTT.

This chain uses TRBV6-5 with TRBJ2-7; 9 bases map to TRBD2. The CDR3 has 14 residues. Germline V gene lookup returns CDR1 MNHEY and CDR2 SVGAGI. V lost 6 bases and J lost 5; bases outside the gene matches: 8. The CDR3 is CASRGSGRTHEQYF. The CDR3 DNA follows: TGTGCCAGCAGAGGCAGCGGGAGGACCCACGAGCAGTACTTC.

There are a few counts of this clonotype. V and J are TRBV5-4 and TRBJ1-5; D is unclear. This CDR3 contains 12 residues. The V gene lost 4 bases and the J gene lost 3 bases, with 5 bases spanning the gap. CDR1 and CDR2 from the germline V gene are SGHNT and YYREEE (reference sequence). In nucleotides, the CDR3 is TGTGCCAGCAGCCTGGACAATCAGCCCCAGCATTTT. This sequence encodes CASSLDNQPQHF.

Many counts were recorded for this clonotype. In nucleotides, the CDR3 is TGCGCCAGCAGCTTGGGACAGGGCGTGGGGAGAGCTTTCTTT. Protein: CASSLGQGVGRAFF. This chain joins TRBV5-1 and TRBJ1-1; 7 positions agree with TRBD1. From germline, CDR1 is SGHRS and CDR2 YFSETQ. Losses at the gene ends were 0 bases for V and 10 bases for J; bases not matched to a gene: 9. CDR3 length: 14 residues.

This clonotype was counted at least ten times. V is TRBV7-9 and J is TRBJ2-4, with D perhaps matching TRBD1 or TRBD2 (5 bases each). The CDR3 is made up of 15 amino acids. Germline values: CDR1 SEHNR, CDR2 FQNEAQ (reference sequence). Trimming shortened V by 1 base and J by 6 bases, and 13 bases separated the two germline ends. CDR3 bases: TGTGCCAGCAGCTTAGGTTCGGGACGGGTAAACATTCAGTACTTC. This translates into CASSLGSGRVNIQYF. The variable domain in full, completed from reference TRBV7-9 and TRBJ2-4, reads DTGVSQNPRHKITKRGQNVTFRCDPISEHNRLYWYRQTLGQGPEFLTYFQNEAQLEKSRLLSDRFSAERPKGSFSTLEIQRTEQGDSAMYLCASSLGSGRVNIQYFGAGTRLSVL.

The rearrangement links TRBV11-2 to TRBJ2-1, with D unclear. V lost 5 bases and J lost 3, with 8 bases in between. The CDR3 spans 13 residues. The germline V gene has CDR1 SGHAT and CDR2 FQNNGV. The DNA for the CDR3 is TGTGCCAGCAGCCTCCCAGTCTACAATGAGCAGTTCTTC. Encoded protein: CASSLPVYNEQFF.

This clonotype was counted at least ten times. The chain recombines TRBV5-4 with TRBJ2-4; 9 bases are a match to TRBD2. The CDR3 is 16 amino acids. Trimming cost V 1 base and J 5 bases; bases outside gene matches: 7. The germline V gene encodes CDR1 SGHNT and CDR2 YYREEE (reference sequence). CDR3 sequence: CASSLWGRLAENIQYF. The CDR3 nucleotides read TGTGCCAGCAGCTTGTGGGGAAGACTAGCGGAAAACATTCAGTACTTC.

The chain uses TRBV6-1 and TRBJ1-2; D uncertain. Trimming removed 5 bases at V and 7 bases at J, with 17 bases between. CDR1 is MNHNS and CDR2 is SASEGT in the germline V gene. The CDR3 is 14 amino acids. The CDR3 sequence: CASSRVGLKSGYTF. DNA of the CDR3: TGTGCCAGCAGTCGGGTAGGACTAAAGAGTGGCTACACCTTC.

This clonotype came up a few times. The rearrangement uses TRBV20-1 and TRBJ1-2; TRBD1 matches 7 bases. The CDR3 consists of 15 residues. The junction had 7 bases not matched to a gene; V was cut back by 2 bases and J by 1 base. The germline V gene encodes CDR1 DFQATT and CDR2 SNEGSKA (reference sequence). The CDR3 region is CSARKTGTVNYGYTF. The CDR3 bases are TGCAGTGCTAGAAAAACCGGGACAGTTAACTATGGCTACACCTTC.

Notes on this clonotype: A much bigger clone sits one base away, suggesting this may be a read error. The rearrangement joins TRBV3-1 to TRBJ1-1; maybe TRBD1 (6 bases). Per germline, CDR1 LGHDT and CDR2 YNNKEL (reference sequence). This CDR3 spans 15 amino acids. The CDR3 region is CASSQEAGAHTESFF. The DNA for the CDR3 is TGTGCCAGCAGCCAAGAGGCAGGGGCACACACTGAATCTTTCTTT.

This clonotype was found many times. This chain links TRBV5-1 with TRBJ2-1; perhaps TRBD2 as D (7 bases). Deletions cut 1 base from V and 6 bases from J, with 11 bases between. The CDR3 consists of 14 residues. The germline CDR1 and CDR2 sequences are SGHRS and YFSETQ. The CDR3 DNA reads TGCGCCAGCAGCTTGCGGGGGGCCCCCAATGAGCAGTTCTTC. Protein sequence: CASSLRGAPNEQFF. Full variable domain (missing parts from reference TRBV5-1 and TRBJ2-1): KAGVTQTPRYLIKTRGQQVTLSCSPISGHRSVSWYQQTPGQGLQFLFEYFSETQRNKGNFPGRFSGRQFSNSRSEMNVSTLELGDSALYLCASSLRGAPNEQFFGPGTRLTVL.

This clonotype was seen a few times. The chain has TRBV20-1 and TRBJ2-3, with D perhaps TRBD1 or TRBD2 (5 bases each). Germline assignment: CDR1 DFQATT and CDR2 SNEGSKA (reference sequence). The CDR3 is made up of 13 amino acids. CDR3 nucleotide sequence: TGCAGCATTACCGGGACGAGCACAGATACGCAGTATTTT. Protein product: CSITGTSTDTQYF.

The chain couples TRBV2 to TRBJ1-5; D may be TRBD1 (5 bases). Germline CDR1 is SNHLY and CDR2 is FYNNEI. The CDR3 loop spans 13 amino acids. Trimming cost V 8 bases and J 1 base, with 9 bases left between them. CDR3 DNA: TGTGCCAGCGCTCGGGACAGCAATCAGCCCCAGCATTTT. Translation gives CASARDSNQPQHF. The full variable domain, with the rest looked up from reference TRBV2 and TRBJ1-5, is EPEVTQTPSHQVTQMGQEVILRCVPISNHLYFYWYRQILGQKVEFLVSFYNNEISEKSEIFDDQFSVERPDGSNFTLKIRSTKLEDSAMYFCASARDSNQPQHFGDGTRLSIL.

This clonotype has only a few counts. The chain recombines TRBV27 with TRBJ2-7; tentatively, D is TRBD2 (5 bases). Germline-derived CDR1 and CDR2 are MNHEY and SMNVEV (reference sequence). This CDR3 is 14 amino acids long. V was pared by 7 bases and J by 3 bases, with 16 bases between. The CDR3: CASTPTLGVYEQYF. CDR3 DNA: TGTGCCAGCACCCCGACACTAGGAGTCTACGAGCAGTACTTC.

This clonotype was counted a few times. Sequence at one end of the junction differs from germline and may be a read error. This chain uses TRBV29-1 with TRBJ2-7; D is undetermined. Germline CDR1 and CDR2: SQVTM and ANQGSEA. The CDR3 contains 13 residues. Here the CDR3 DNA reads TGCAGCGTTCGATTAACCACCTCCCACGAGCAGTACTTC. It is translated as CSVRLTTSHEQYF.

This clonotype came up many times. The CDR3 is CASSSGWGYTF. In nucleotides, the CDR3 is TGTGCCAGCAGTTCTGGGTGGGGCTACACCTTC. This sequence joins TRBV27 and TRBJ1-2, with D uncertain. The CDR3 contains 11 residues. Germline CDR1 and CDR2: MNHEY and SMNVEV (reference sequence). V lost 4 bases to trimming and J lost 8 bases, with 8 bases between them.